The 11 T cell receptor beta chains given below trace back to one sample, sequenced in a study of blood T cells in healthy people across ages. Using a J-beta primer mix together with a sample-barcoded 5' primer, a second PCR was run for roughly 6 to 12 cycles. A single record per CDR3 protein comes from TCRdb applying MiXCR to the 5' RACE reads. In the table there are over a million distinct CDR3 sequences, approximately 63% of which are singletons. What was sequenced was blood. These TCRs come from a man aged 18 to 29 in good health.

The chain couples TRBV6-1 to TRBJ2-3; 7 bases are a match to TRBD2. V shed 10 bases, J shed 3 bases, and the junction held 10 bases outside the gene matches. The CDR3 runs to 14 residues. CDR1 is MNHNS and CDR2 is SASEGT in the germline V gene. CDR3 nucleotide sequence: TGTGCCACCCAAAATTGGGAGGGGACAGATACGCAGTATTTT. It encodes CATQNWEGTDTQYF.

The sample holds one count of this clonotype. The V call is TRBV6-6, the J call TRBJ2-4, with D perhaps matching TRBD2 (5 bases). This CDR3 contains 15 residues. Germline CDR1 and CDR2: MNHNY and SVGAGI (reference sequence). Trimming cost V 10 bases and J 1 base, with 17 bases left between them. The CDR3 is CAIKREGNAKNIQYF. As DNA, the CDR3 is TGTGCCATCAAACGGGAAGGGAATGCCAAAAACATTCAGTACTTC.

The chain uses TRBV6-5 and TRBJ2-3; 10 nucleotides agree with TRBD2. CDR1 is MNHEY and CDR2 is SVGAGI in the germline V gene. V trimming: 0 bases; J trimming: 1 base; junction bases outside the gene matches: 1. There are 16 residues in the CDR3. The CDR3 DNA sequence: TGTGCCAGCAGTTACTCGCTAGCGGGGGGCACAGATACGCAGTATTTT. It encodes CASSYSLAGGTDTQYF.

This chain connects TRBV7-2 to TRBJ2-1; 8 bases map to TRBD2. This CDR3 spans 20 amino acids. V trimming: 2 bases; J trimming: 5 bases; junction bases outside the gene matches: 20. CDR1 is SGHTA, CDR2 FQGNSA, per germline. The CDR3 is CASSLFPGLVTTSPHNEQFF. The CDR3 coding sequence is TGTGCCAGCAGCTTATTCCCGGGACTAGTGACAACGTCCCCCCACAATGAGCAGTTCTTC. The complete variable domain, with remaining parts taken from reference TRBV7-2 and TRBJ2-1, reads GAGVSQSPSNKVTEKGKDVELRCDPISGHTALYWYRQSLGQGLEFLIYFQGNSAPDKSGLPSDRFSAERTGGSVSTLTIQRTQQEDSAVYLCASSLFPGLVTTSPHNEQFFGPGTRLTVL.

The sample holds a few counts of this clonotype. This chain's CDR3 is CASWKDSSYEQYF. CDR3 DNA sequence: TGTGCCAGCTGGAAGGACAGCTCCTACGAGCAGTACTTC. This rearrangement joins TRBV27 to TRBJ2-7; possibly TRBD1 for D (6 bases). Germline lookup yields CDR1 MNHEY and CDR2 SMNVEV (reference sequence). The CDR3 sequence is 13 residues long. Trimming removed 8 bases from V and 0 bases from J, with 11 bases in between.

This clonotype was picked up a small number of times. J is TRBJ1-2 and V is TRBV12-3 or TRBV12-4, with D unresolved. The CDR3 sequence is 15 residues long. Trimming stripped 3 bases from V and 0 bases from J, with 11 bases between. CDR3 protein: CASSFYMSSNYGYTF. The CDR3, as DNA: TGTGCCAGCAGTTTCTACATGTCGTCTAACTATGGCTACACCTTC.

There are a few counts of this clonotype. The rearrangement uses TRBV12-5 and TRBJ2-1; D not resolved. Germline V lookup: CDR1 LGHNT, CDR2 FRNRAP. The V end was cut by 4 bases, the J end by 7 bases, with 14 bases between. This CDR3 is 14 amino acids long. The CDR3 nucleotides are TGTGCTAGTGGTTCTGGTGGTATACCGAATGAGCAGTTCTTC. Protein: CASGSGGIPNEQFF.

The CDR3: CASSQDPSTGDRETQYF. The CDR3 coding sequence is TGCGCCAGCAGCCAAGATCCTTCCACAGGGGACAGAGAGACCCAGTACTTC. The rearrangement uses TRBV4-1 and TRBJ2-7; TRBD1 matches at 7 bases. The J call may be faulty, since TRBJ2-5 better matches the DNA end. Per the germline V gene, CDR1 is MGHRA and CDR2 is YSYEKL. The CDR3 consists of 17 residues.

For the CDR3, the DNA is TGTGCTAGTGGTTTGTCCAGAGCCCCAACGCTTACCTACGAGCAGTACTTC. Amino acids: CASGLSRAPTLTYEQYF. This sequence joins TRBV12-5 and TRBJ2-7; unclear D gene. Trimming left V 2 bases short and J 2 bases short, with 19 bases between. Germline CDR1 LGHNT, CDR2 FRNRAP. This CDR3 is built from 17 residues.

This clonotype has a handful of counts. This rearrangement joins TRBV29-1 to TRBJ1-2, with D maybe TRBD1 (6 bases). The CDR3 runs to 13 residues. The germline V gene has CDR1 SQVTM and CDR2 ANQGSEA. Trimming took 6 bases from V and 2 from J, leaving 13 bases between them. The CDR3 nucleotides are TGCAGCGTCCCCGAGGACAGAAACTATGGCTACACCTTC. Protein sequence: CSVPEDRNYGYTF.

This clonotype occurred once. The J gene is TRBJ2-4, the V gene TRBV20-1; no reliable D call. The CDR3 contains 15 residues. Germline values: CDR1 DFQATT, CDR2 SNEGSKA (reference sequence). Trimming stripped 0 bases from V and 0 bases from J, with 9 bases between. The CDR3, as DNA: TGCAGTGCTAGAGATCCGCTGGAAGCCAAAAACATTCAGTACTTC. It yields the protein CSARDPLEAKNIQYF.